The clone carrying this TCR beta chain was observed a handful of times. Its antigen is unidentified. These data come from a study of T cell repertoires in aging, cancer and after chemotherapy. Multiplex touch-down PCR with TRB-A/B primers amplified rearranged V-D-J TRB sequences. TCRdb ran MiXCR on the multiplex PCR reads and lists one entry per CDR3 protein. The sample includes roughly 12,000 distinct CDR3 sequences, 20% to 30% of them seen just once. TCR beta rearrangements were amplified from peripheral blood genomic DNA. Study results and caveats: In each cancer cohort, median generation probability increased across chemotherapy, suggesting thymic output rebounded.

V lost 3 bases to trimming and J lost 4 bases, with 10 bases between them. The CDR3 runs 14 residues. Germline V gene data show CDR1 as MNHEY and CDR2 as SMNVEV (reference sequence). This TCR was sampled from a human donor in good health. This chain connects TRBV27 to TRBJ2-1; D gene ambiguous. Sequenced material: blood. For the CDR3, the DNA is TGTGCCAGCAGTTTTATGGCAGGATACAATGAGCAGTTCTTC. This codes for CASSFMAGYNEQFF.